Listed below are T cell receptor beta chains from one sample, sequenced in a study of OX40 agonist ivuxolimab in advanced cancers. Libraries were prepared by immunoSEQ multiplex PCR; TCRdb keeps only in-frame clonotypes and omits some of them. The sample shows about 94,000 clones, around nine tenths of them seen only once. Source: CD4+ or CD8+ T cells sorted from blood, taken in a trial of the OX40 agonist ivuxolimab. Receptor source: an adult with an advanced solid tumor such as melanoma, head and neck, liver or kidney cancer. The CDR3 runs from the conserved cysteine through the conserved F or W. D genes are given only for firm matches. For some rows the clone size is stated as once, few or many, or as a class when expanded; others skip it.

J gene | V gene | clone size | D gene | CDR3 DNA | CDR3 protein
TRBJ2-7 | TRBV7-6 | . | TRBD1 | TGTGCCAGCAGTCGTACGGGACAGACAAACGAGCAGTACTTC | CASSRTGQTNEQYF
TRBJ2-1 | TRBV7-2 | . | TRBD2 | TGTGCCAGCAGCGCCGGGCGGGGGGGATTGAATGAGCAGTTCTTC | CASSAGRGGLNEQFF
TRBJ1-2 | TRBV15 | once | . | TGTGCCACCAGCAGAGCGGACAATTCTAACTATGGCTACACCTTC | CATSRADNSNYGYTF
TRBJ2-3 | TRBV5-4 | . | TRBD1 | TGTGCCAGCAGCCCGGACAGGGGGCGCACAGATACGCAGTATTTT | CASSPDRGRTDTQYF
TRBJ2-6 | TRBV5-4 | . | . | TGTGCCAGCAGGACTGACCTGATCTCTGGGGCCAACGTCCTGACTTTC | CASRTDLISGANVLTF
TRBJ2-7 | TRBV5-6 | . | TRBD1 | TGTGCCAGCAGCTCCGACAGGGGCACACCCTACGAGCAGTACTTC | CASSSDRGTPYEQYF
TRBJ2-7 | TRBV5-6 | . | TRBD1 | TGTGCCAGCAGCTTGGAGGGGGCGCGACCCTACGAGCAGTACTTC | CASSLEGARPYEQYF
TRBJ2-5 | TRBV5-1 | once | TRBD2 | TGCGCCAGCAGCTTGGCAGCGGGGGAGGAGACCCAGTACTTC | CASSLAAGEETQYF
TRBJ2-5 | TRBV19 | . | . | TGTGCCAGTAGCGGGGGCCGCAGAGAGACCCAGTACTTC | CASSGGRRETQYF
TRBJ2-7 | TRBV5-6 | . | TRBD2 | TGTGCCAGCAGCTTGAATGGCGGGGGAAGCTCCTACGAGCAGTACTTC | CASSLNGGGSSYEQYF
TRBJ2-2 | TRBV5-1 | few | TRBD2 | TGCGCCAGCAGCCGGGAGGGGGGCTCGAGCACCGGGGAGCTGTTTTTT | CASSREGGSSTGELFF
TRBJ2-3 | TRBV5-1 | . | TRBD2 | TGCGCCAGCAGCCGGACTAGGCGAAGCACAGATACGCAGTATTTT | CASSRTRRSTDTQYF
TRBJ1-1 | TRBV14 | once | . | TGTGCCAGCAGCCCCCGGTGGGGGGAAGGTGGTGAAGCTTTCTTT | CASSPRWGEGGEAFF
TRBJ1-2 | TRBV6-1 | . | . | TGTGCCAGCAGTGTTTCGGACTTCGACTATGGCTACACCTTC | CASSVSDFDYGYTF
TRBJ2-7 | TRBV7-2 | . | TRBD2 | TGTGCCAGCGGAGGGCGGGGGGGCCCCTACGAGCAGTACTTC | CASGGRGGPYEQYF
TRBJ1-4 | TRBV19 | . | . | TGTGCCAGTAGTATAGTTAGTAATGAAAAACTGTTTTTT | CASSIVSNEKLFF
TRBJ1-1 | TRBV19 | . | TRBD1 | TGTGCCAGTAGTAGACAGGGCTTAGGCACTGAAGCTTTCTTT | CASSRQGLGTEAFF
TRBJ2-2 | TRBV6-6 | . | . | TGTGCCAGCAGTTACTATGGGGCGAACACCGGGGAGCTGTTTTTT | CASSYYGANTGELFF
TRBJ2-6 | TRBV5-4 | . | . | TGTGCCAGCAGCTCCCCGTCGGAATCTGGGGCCAACGTCCTGACTTTC | CASSSPSESGANVLTF
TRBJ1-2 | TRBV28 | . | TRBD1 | TGTGCCAGCAACCAAGACAGGGACTATGGCTACACCTTC | CASNQDRDYGYTF
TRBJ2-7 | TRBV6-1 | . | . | TGTGCCAGCAGCAACAGCTACGAGCAGTACTTC | CASSNSYEQYF
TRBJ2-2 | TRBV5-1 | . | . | TGCGCCAGCAGCTTGGCCAGCACCGGGGAGCTGTTTTTT | CASSLASTGELFF
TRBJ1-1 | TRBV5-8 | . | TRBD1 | TGTGCCAGCAGCTTCCGACAGGGGGCGGGGTACACTGAAGCTTTCTTT | CASSFRQGAGYTEAFF
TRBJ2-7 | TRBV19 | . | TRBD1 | TGTGCCAGTAGTATGTATCTCCGTGGGACAGGGGGAGACGAGCAGTACTTC | CASSMYLRGTGGDEQYF
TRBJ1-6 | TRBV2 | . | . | TGTGCCAGCTGGGGCGGAGATAATTCACCCCTCCACTTT | CASWGGDNSPLHF
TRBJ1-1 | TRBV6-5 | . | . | TGTGCCAGCAGTAGCTTTGGGGGGGCGGACACTGAAGCTTTCTTT | CASSSFGGADTEAFF
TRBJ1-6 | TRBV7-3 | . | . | TGTGCCAGCAGCCCCTCCGTAGGTTCACCCCTCCACTTT | CASSPSVGSPLHF
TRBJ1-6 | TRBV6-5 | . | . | TGTGCCAGCAGTTATCAGGGGACCAATTCACCCCTCCACTTT | CASSYQGTNSPLHF
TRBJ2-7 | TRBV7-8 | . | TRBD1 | TGTGCCAGCAGCTTGGGACAGGGGGCCTACGAGCAGTACTTC | CASSLGQGAYEQYF
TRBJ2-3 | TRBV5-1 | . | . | TGCGCCAGCAGTGGGAGGTTGGGGGGAAGCACAGATACGCAGTATTTT | CASSGRLGGSTDTQYF
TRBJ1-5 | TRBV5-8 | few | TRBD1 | TGTGCCAGCAGCAGGGACAGGATGAGGGTAGGGCCCCAGCATTTT | CASSRDRMRVGPQHF
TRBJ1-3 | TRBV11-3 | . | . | TGTGCCAGCAGCTTAGACAGGGGCAACACCATATATTTT | CASSLDRGNTIYF
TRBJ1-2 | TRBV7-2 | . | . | TGTGCCAGCAGCTCCGGACGGAGTTTAGGCTACACCTTC | CASSSGRSLGYTF
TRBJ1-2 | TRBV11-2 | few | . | TGTGCCAGCAGCTTCCGGGATGGCTACACCTTC | CASSFRDGYTF
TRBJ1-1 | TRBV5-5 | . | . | TGTGCCAGCAGCTTGGGGGGAACCCTCACTGAAGCTTTCTTT | CASSLGGTLTEAFF
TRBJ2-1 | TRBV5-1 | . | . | TGCGCCAGCAGCTTGGGACAGGGCGGGGGCTACAATGAGCAGTTCTTC | CASSLGQGGGYNEQFF
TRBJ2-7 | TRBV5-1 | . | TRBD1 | TGCGCCAGCAGCTACGACAGGGACTCCTACGAGCAGTACTTC | CASSYDRDSYEQYF
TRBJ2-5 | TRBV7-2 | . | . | TGTGCCAGCAGGGGGCTGTGGGAGACCCAGTACTTC | CASRGLWETQYF
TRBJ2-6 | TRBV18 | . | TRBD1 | TGTGCCAGCTCACCACTTCCAGGGGGATCTGGGGCCAACGTCCTGACTTTC | CASSPLPGGSGANVLTF
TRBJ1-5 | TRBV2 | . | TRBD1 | TGTGCCAGCAGACAGTCGACAGGGGGCGGCAATCAGCCCCAGCATTTT | CASRQSTGGGNQPQHF
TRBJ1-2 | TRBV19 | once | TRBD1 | TGTGCCAGTAGTACCGGACAGGGGATCTATGGCTACACCTTC | CASSTGQGIYGYTF
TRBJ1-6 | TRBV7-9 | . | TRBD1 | TGTGCCAGCAGCTCAGGGGGATCAGATTCACCCCTCCACTTT | CASSSGGSDSPLHF
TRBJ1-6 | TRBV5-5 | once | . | TGTGCCAGCAGAAATACCGGGGCGAGCTCCTATAATTCACCCCTCCACTTT | CASRNTGASSYNSPLHF
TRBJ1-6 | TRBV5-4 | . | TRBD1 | TGTGCCAGCAGCCCGGACAGGGTTGGTAATTCACCCCTCCACTTT | CASSPDRVGNSPLHF
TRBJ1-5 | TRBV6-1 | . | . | TGTGCCAGCTCGTGGACAAACAATCAGCCCCAGCATTTT | CASSWTNNQPQHF
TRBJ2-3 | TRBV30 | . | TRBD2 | TGTGCCTGGAGTTGGGGCGGGGGTAGCACAGATACGCAGTATTTT | CAWSWGGGSTDTQYF